This T cell receptor (beta chain) was captured in a study of T cells in localized non-small cell lung cancer. Whole-study findings and limits: Sequencing was limited to one tumor region, leaving the possibility of heterogeneity open. Researchers found a median around 59 of the top 100 tumor clones in adjacent lung.

Some clones are missing from TCRdb's copy, which holds only in-frame ones; the method was immunoSEQ multiplex PCR. The data contain 23,000 or so clones, around 86% of them singletons. About this clone itself: Its antigen is undetermined.

This CDR3 contains 16 residues. V shed 6 bases and J 4 bases; nucleotides not matched to a gene: 13. Germline CDR1 and CDR2: MDHEN and SYDVKM. The source was peripheral blood, collected before any cancer treatment. The chain is built from TRBV28 and TRBJ1-2; 8 bases agree with TRBD1. This TCR came from a male donor at least 60 years old with stage II squamous cell lung carcinoma. The CDR3: CASSYILGQASYGYTF. Written as DNA, the CDR3 is TGTGCCAGCAGCTACATACTGGGACAGGCCTCCTATGGCTACACCTTC.